A single sample gave rise to the 25 T cell receptor beta chains below, sequenced in a study of blood T cell repertoires in COVID-19 (dated by TCRdb to the early 2020s). The library was produced with the immunoSEQ multiplex PCR assay. TCRdb stores this immuneACCESS table with in-frame sequences only. Part of the clones is absent; in the studies checked, under half of the shortfall reflects unresolved V genes, and no reason is known for the rest. The sample profile shows 180,000 or so clones; less than 85% of them were found once. The ten largest clones capture approximately 12% of the sample. The specimen sequenced was peripheral blood. All receptors derive from a man in his forties or fifties who had recovered from COVID-19.

This chain joins TRBV28 and TRBJ2-7; D possibly corresponds to TRBD2 (7 bases). Germline CDR1 and CDR2: MDHEN and SYDVKM. The length of the CDR3 is 14 residues. V was trimmed by 3 bases and J by 3 bases, leaving 12 bases between them. Written as DNA, the CDR3 is TGTGCCAGCAGTTTGGTGGGGGGGCACTACGAGCAGTACTTC. As protein: CASSLVGGHYEQYF.

The V call is TRBV5-4, the J call TRBJ1-1, with 7 positions matching TRBD1. The CDR3 covers 13 residues. Germline trimming cut 2 bases from V and 5 bases from J; bases unmatched to any gene: 3. The V gene's germline CDR1 is SGHNT and CDR2 YYREEE (reference sequence). CDR3 protein: CASSFPDRTEAFF. The DNA of the CDR3 is TGTGCCAGCAGCTTCCCGGACAGGACTGAAGCTTTCTTT.

The chain couples TRBV19 to TRBJ1-5; D may be TRBD1 (6 bases). The CDR3 runs to 13 residues. Germline V gene data show CDR1 as LNHDA and CDR2 as SQIVND (reference sequence). V shed 5 bases and J shed 5 bases, with 10 bases lying between them. This CDR3 is CASSWGQYQPQHF. CDR3 coding DNA: TGTGCCAGTAGTTGGGGGCAGTATCAGCCCCAGCATTTT.

V and J are TRBV11-2 and TRBJ2-1, with a possible D match to TRBD2 (5 bases). V lost 6 bases to trimming and J lost 7 bases, with 22 bases between them. In germline, CDR1 is SGHAT, CDR2 FQNNGV. This CDR3 region has 16 residues. The CDR3 bases are TGTGCCAGCAGTACCAGCAGTGGTCCGGGAAGGAATGAGCAGTTCTTC. Its protein product is CASSTSSGPGRNEQFF.

The chain employs TRBV6-6 and TRBJ2-3; D remains ambiguous. Germline CDR1 reads MNHNY; CDR2 reads SVGAGI (reference sequence). The germline V and J ends were trimmed by 6 bases and 2 bases, with 3 bases remaining between them. The CDR3 spans 11 residues. The CDR3 coding sequence is TGTGCCAGCAGCAACACAGATACGCAGTATTTT. Translated, it gives CASSNTDTQYF.

The V and J genes are TRBV5-1 and TRBJ1-1; the match to TRBD1 covers 9 bases. The V gene's germline CDR1 is SGHRS and CDR2 YFSETQ. The CDR3 has 14 residues. J was trimmed by 5 bases and V by 4 bases; bases with no gene match: 6. The CDR3 reads CASSVTGGETEAFF. DNA for the CDR3: TGCGCCAGCAGCGTTACAGGGGGCGAAACTGAAGCTTTCTTT.

The chain recombines TRBV6-5 with TRBJ1-4, with 11 nucleotides matching TRBD1. After removal of 7 bases from V and 8 bases from J, the junction contained 6 bases not matched to a gene. Germline V gene data show CDR1 as MNHEY and CDR2 as SVGAGI. The CDR3 is 14 amino acids. CDR3 amino acids: CASTRTGGLEKLFF. CDR3 DNA sequence: TGTGCCAGCACCCGGACAGGGGGCTTAGAAAAACTGTTTTTT.

V gene TRBV2 combines with J gene TRBJ2-6; no definite D call. The CDR3 runs 15 residues. The V gene lost 8 bases and the J gene lost 2 bases, with 13 bases spanning the gap. Per the germline V gene, CDR1 is SNHLY and CDR2 is FYNNEI. This chain's CDR3 is CASVTAAAGANVLTF. Written as DNA, the CDR3 is TGTGCCAGCGTAACAGCCGCTGCTGGGGCCAACGTCCTGACTTTC.

J is TRBJ1-2 and V is TRBV27; TRBD1 matches 8 bases. The CDR3 length is 14 residues. V shed 5 bases and J 7 bases; nucleotides not matched to a gene: 9. Per the germline V gene, CDR1 is MNHEY and CDR2 is SMNVEV (reference sequence). The CDR3 loop is CASSPYQGTGGYTF. The CDR3 DNA is TGTGCCAGCAGTCCATACCAAGGGACAGGTGGCTACACCTTC.

The chain employs TRBV5-1 and TRBJ2-2; no reliable D call. The CDR3 totals 15 residues. Per germline, CDR1 SGHRS and CDR2 YFSETQ. V lost 4 bases and J lost 9, with 19 bases in between. The chain's CDR3 is CASSAGSTQIRELFF. The CDR3 DNA reads as TGCGCCAGCAGCGCCGGGTCCACTCAGATCCGGGAGCTGTTTTTT.

V gene TRBV7-2 combines with J gene TRBJ2-7; D is unclear. The germline V gene encodes CDR1 SGHTA and CDR2 FQGNSA. This CDR3 spans 12 amino acids. The V end lost 5 bases, the J end lost 7 bases, and 12 bases lay between the germline ends. The CDR3 DNA sequence: TGTGCCAGCAGCACACGCCTTTGGGAGCAGTACTTC. Protein product: CASSTRLWEQYF.

In this sample, this clone turned up once. The chain couples TRBV18 to TRBJ1-1, with unresolved D. Trimming removed 2 bases from V and 0 bases from J, with 13 bases in between. Germline CDR1 reads KGHSH; CDR2 reads LQKENI. The CDR3 is made up of 16 amino acids. CDR3 in DNA: TGTGCCAGCTCACCAAGGGTTACGGGGTTGAACACTGAAGCTTTCTTT. It translates to CASSPRVTGLNTEAFF.

J is TRBJ1-2 and V is TRBV7-2; 10 bases are shared with TRBD1. CDR1 and CDR2 from the germline V gene are SGHTA and FQGNSA. This CDR3 is 15 amino acids long. J lost 4 bases, V lost 5 bases, and 7 bases had no gene match. The CDR3 sequence is CASSLGQGGGYGYTF. In DNA, the CDR3 is TGTGCCAGCAGCCTAGGACAGGGGGGAGGCTATGGCTACACCTTC.

The rearrangement joins TRBV9 to TRBJ2-3, with TRBD2 matching 14 bases. V dropped 4 bases and J dropped 1; count of bases not matched to a gene: 8. The germline V gene encodes CDR1 SGDLS and CDR2 YYNGEE. This CDR3 region has 18 residues. CDR3 protein: CASSHGTSGSTGTDTQYF. The CDR3 DNA reads as TGTGCCAGCAGCCACGGGACTAGCGGGAGTACCGGCACAGATACGCAGTATTTT. The full variable domain, completed using reference TRBV9 and TRBJ2-3, is DSGVTQTPKHLITATGQRVTLRCSPRSGDLSVYWYQQSLDQGLQFLIQYYNGEERAKGNILERFSAQQFPDLHSELNLSSLELGDSALYFCASSHGTSGSTGTDTQYFGPGTRLTVL.

V gene TRBV11-2 combines with J gene TRBJ2-3, with 7 bases aligning to TRBD2. V lost 0 bases, J lost 4 bases, and 13 bases stayed unmatched. The CDR3 runs 18 residues. Germline V gene data show CDR1 as SGHAT and CDR2 as FQNNGV. For the CDR3, the DNA is TGTGCCAGCAGCTTAGATTATTTGCGGGGGAGTGAGGCAGATACGCAGTATTTT. Amino acid sequence: CASSLDYLRGSEADTQYF.

The chain is built from TRBV28 and TRBJ1-4, with unresolved D. The CDR3 totals 16 residues. Germline CDR1 and CDR2: MDHEN and SYDVKM. Between the trimmed V and J ends, which lost 3 bases and 0 bases, there was a span of 11 bases. CDR3 coding DNA: TGTGCCAGCAGTTTGAGTCTAGGAGCAACTAATGAAAAACTGTTTTTT. It encodes CASSLSLGATNEKLFF.

V usage is TRBV4-2 and J usage is TRBJ2-1; 10 bases fit TRBD2. Germline CDR1 reads LGHNA; CDR2 reads YNFKEQ. V lost 1 base, J lost 3 bases, and 9 bases stayed unmatched. The CDR3 is made up of 18 amino acids. DNA of the CDR3: TGTGCCAGCAGCCAAGGATATTCGGGACTAGCGAGCTACAATGAGCAGTTCTTC. This gives the protein CASSQGYSGLASYNEQFF.

The CDR3 DNA sequence: TGTGCCAGCAGCTACCCCCCCGACAACGAGCAGTACTTC. This translates into CASSYPPDNEQYF. The genes are TRBV7-6 and TRBJ2-7; D uncertain. This CDR3 spans 13 amino acids. Germline V CDR1 and CDR2: SGHVS, FNYEAQ. Between the trimmed V and J ends, which lost 4 bases and 5 bases, there was a span of 12 bases.

The chain carries TRBV19 and TRBJ1-5, with D possibly matching TRBD1 (5 bases). This CDR3 region has 14 residues. Trimming took 4 bases from V and 4 from J, leaving 11 bases between them. Germline CDR1 and CDR2: LNHDA and SQIVND (reference sequence). The CDR3 bases are TGTGCCAGTAGTAGCAGGGTTTCTAATCAGCCCCAGCATTTT. As protein: CASSSRVSNQPQHF.

This sequence joins TRBV6-5 and TRBJ1-5; D perhaps matches TRBD1 (6 bases). Germline V gene lookup returns CDR1 MNHEY and CDR2 SVGAGI. The length of the CDR3 is 13 residues. V lost 6 bases and J 0 bases, leaving 6 bases between the germline ends. The CDR3 bases are TGTGCCAGCAGGGACAGTAGCAATCAGCCCCAGCATTTT. As protein: CASRDSSNQPQHF.

This rearrangement joins TRBV19 to TRBJ1-3; D not resolved. The V gene lost 7 bases and the J gene lost 0 bases, with 13 bases spanning the gap. Germline V gene sequence: CDR1 LNHDA, CDR2 SQIVND (reference sequence). This CDR3 has 15 residues. The CDR3 reads CASTMTALSGNTIYF. CDR3 DNA: TGTGCCAGTACCATGACTGCCCTCTCTGGAAACACCATATATTTT.

This clone was seen a single time. The chain carries TRBV6-2 or TRBV6-3 and TRBJ2-5, with 7 bases fitting TRBD2. V lost 2 bases to trimming and J lost 7 bases; unmatched junction nucleotides: 13. Germline lookup yields CDR1 MNHEY and CDR2 SVGEGT. The CDR3 is made up of 16 amino acids. The CDR3 protein is CASSYLGTKGEGTQYF. CDR3 nucleotide sequence: TGTGCCAGCAGTTACCTCGGGACTAAAGGGGAGGGGACCCAGTACTTC.

V gene TRBV5-1 combines with J gene TRBJ2-5; D perhaps matches TRBD2 (6 bases). Trimming took off 0 bases at V and 4 bases at J, with 22 bases between the two ends. This CDR3 comprises 18 residues. Germline V CDR1 and CDR2: SGHRS, YFSETQ. The CDR3 protein is CASSLGRPLWEESETQYF. In DNA, the CDR3 is TGCGCCAGCAGCTTGGGTAGGCCTTTGTGGGAGGAATCAGAGACCCAGTACTTC. Looking up the rest from reference TRBV5-1 and TRBJ2-5 gives the full variable domain: KAGVTQTPRYLIKTRGQQVTLSCSPISGHRSVSWYQQTPGQGLQFLFEYFSETQRNKGNFPGRFSGRQFSNSRSEMNVSTLELGDSALYLCASSLGRPLWEESETQYFGPGTRLLVL.

Comment on this clone: Other DNA sequences from this sample encode an identical CDR3 as well. J is TRBJ1-1 and V is TRBV18; tentative D call: TRBD1 (6 bases). The CDR3 covers 15 residues. CDR1 and CDR2 (germline): KGHSH, LQKENI. The V gene lost 3 bases and the J gene lost 0 bases, with 11 bases spanning the gap. The DNA for the CDR3 is TGTGCCAGCTCACCGGGGCCAGGGGTGAACACTGAAGCTTTCTTT. Translation gives CASSPGPGVNTEAFF. The entire variable domain, with the rest obtained from reference TRBV18 and TRBJ1-1, is as follows: NAGVMQNPRHLVRRRGQEARLRCSPMKGHSHVYWYRQLPEEGLKFMVYLQKENIIDESGMPKERFSAEFPKEGPSILRIQQVVRGDSAAYFCASSPGPGVNTEAFFGQGTRLTVV.

The genes are TRBV30 and TRBJ1-2; the D is unclear. The CDR3 runs 13 residues. CDR1 GTSNPN and CDR2 SVGIG come from the germline V gene (reference sequence). The ends were cut back, 3 bases at V and 3 bases at J, with 11 bases in the middle. The CDR3 coding sequence is TGTGCCTGGAGGGACTCATCGGACTATGGCTACACCTTC. Translated, it gives CAWRDSSDYGYTF.